The 25 T cell receptor beta chains presented below share a single source sample, sequenced in a study of T cells in Graves' hyperthyroidism and ophthalmopathy. TCR beta CDR3 region amplification was performed from RNA transcripts. First-round RT-PCR of the TCR CDR3 relied on the HTBI primer set. One entry per CDR3 protein results from TCRdb running MiXCR on the multiplex PCR reads. The data hold approximately 400,000 distinct CDR3 sequences, with around an eighth observed a single time. Sample: blood. The receptor source for this set is a man aged 45-65 years with Graves' ophthalmopathy.

This clonotype has at least ten counts. The chain uses TRBV28 and TRBJ2-7; D gene uncertain. V shed 1 base and J shed 2 bases, with 9 bases lying between them. This CDR3 comprises 14 residues. Germline V gene data show CDR1 as MDHEN and CDR2 as SYDVKM. CDR3 amino acids: CASSLSGVPYEQYF. CDR3 DNA sequence: TGTGCCAGCAGTTTATCTGGCGTACCCTACGAGCAGTACTTC.

This sequence joins TRBV27 and TRBJ2-1; the D gene could be TRBD1 or TRBD2 (5 bases each). The assigned J gene may be wrong: the sequence end matches TRBJ2-7 better. Germline assignment: CDR1 MNHEY and CDR2 SMNVEV (reference sequence). This CDR3 region has 15 residues. The CDR3 coding sequence is TGTGCCAGCAGTTTAAGTAGTCCCTGGGGGAATGAGCAGTACTTC. The encoded protein is CASSLSSPWGNEQYF.

The CDR3 nucleotides read TGTGCCATCAGTGAGCACGGGAGGGCCATCAATGAGCAGTTCTTC. Amino acids: CAISEHGRAINEQFF. The chain couples TRBV10-3 to TRBJ2-1; TRBD2 matches at 8 bases. CDR3 length: 15 residues. Per germline, CDR1 ENHRY and CDR2 SYGVKD. V dropped 2 bases and J dropped 6; count of bases not matched to a gene: 6.

This clonotype was seen only a few times. The chain joins TRBV29-1 to TRBJ1-2; D not certain. The CDR3 has 14 amino acids. CDR1 is SQVTM, CDR2 ANQGSEA, per germline. Between the trimmed V and J ends, which lost 0 bases and 4 bases, there was a span of 12 bases. The CDR3 nucleotides read TGCAGCGTTGAAGATCGGGAAGGTCGCTATGGCTACACCTTC. Translated: CSVEDREGRYGYTF.

This clonotype was observed many times. The genes are TRBV2 and TRBJ1-5; D gene uncertain. Deletions cut 3 bases from V and 0 bases from J, with 6 bases between. The V gene's germline CDR1 is SNHLY and CDR2 FYNNEI. The length of the CDR3 is 14 residues. CDR3 nucleotide sequence: TGTGCCAGCAGTGAGGCCAGTAGCAATCAGCCCCAGCATTTT. Translation: CASSEASSNQPQHF.

The chain recombines TRBV4-1 with TRBJ2-1; no definite D call. Germline CDR1 and CDR2: MGHRA and YSYEKL. The CDR3 loop spans 16 amino acids. The germline V and J ends were trimmed by 1 base and 2 bases, with 12 bases remaining between them. CDR3 protein: CASSQVNLVTYNEQFF. In DNA form, the CDR3 reads TGCGCCAGCAGCCAAGTCAATCTAGTAACCTACAATGAGCAGTTCTTC.

This sequence joins TRBV18 and TRBJ2-2; 7 bases are a match to TRBD1. The CDR3 contains 15 residues. The V segment lost 4 bases and the J segment 5 bases; nucleotides outside the gene matches: 7. From germline, CDR1 is KGHSH and CDR2 LQKENI. CDR3 sequence reads: CASSRRQGRTGELFF. The CDR3 DNA follows: TGTGCCAGCTCACGCAGACAGGGTAGGACCGGGGAGCTGTTTTTT.

This clonotype was detected once. The chain combines TRBV25-1 with TRBJ2-5; D tentatively fits TRBD1 or TRBD2 (5 bases each). The V gene lost 1 base and the J gene lost 0 bases, with 12 bases spanning the gap. Germline V gives CDR1 MGHDK, CDR2 SYGVNS. The CDR3 has 16 amino acids. The CDR3 sequence is CASSESRGRNQETQYF. In DNA, the CDR3 is TGTGCCAGCAGTGAATCCCGGGGCAGAAACCAAGAGACCCAGTACTTC.

J is TRBJ2-3 and V is TRBV2, with 16 bases that match TRBD2. Per the germline V gene, CDR1 is SNHLY and CDR2 is FYNNEI. With V trimmed by 7 bases and J by 6 bases, 7 bases remained unmatched. The CDR3 is 16 residues long. The CDR3 DNA sequence: TGTGCCAGCAAGGGACTAGCGGGAGGGCCGAAGGATACGCAGTATTTT. Residues: CASKGLAGGPKDTQYF.

This clonotype was found many times. Here the CDR3 reads CSAREPTREGQPQHF. As DNA, the CDR3 is TGCAGTGCTAGAGAACCGACCAGGGAGGGTCAGCCCCAGCATTTT. V is TRBV20-1 and J is TRBJ1-5, with D perhaps matching TRBD1 (5 bases). CDR3 length equals 15 residues. Trimming removed 0 bases from V and 6 bases from J, with 15 bases in between. Germline CDR1 and CDR2: DFQATT and SNEGSKA (reference sequence).

This clonotype was seen many times. V gene TRBV5-1 combines with J gene TRBJ1-1; no firm D call. Germline V gives CDR1 SGHRS, CDR2 YFSETQ. The V end was cut by 1 base, the J end by 5 bases, with 15 bases between. The CDR3 runs 15 residues. This CDR3 is CASSLSGKRGTEAFF. The CDR3 DNA follows: TGCGCCAGCAGCTTGTCGGGAAAACGGGGTACTGAAGCTTTCTTT.

This clonotype was counted at least ten times. The V gene is TRBV7-2, the J gene TRBJ2-7, with TRBD2 matching 9 bases. This CDR3 contains 15 residues. Germline V gene sequence: CDR1 SGHTA, CDR2 FQGNSA. J was trimmed by 0 bases and V by 4 bases; bases with no gene match: 4. Here the CDR3 reads CASSSTSGFSYEQYF. The CDR3 region has the DNA TGTGCCAGCAGCTCGACTAGCGGATTCTCCTACGAGCAGTACTTC.

The chain recombines TRBV19 with TRBJ1-6; TRBD1 might be the D (6 bases). Per germline, CDR1 LNHDA and CDR2 SQIVND (reference sequence). The CDR3 sequence is 15 residues long. Trimming took 3 bases from V and 7 from J, leaving 13 bases between them. The CDR3 nucleotides read TGTGCCAGTAGTATTGCGTCAGGGACAAATTCACCCCTCCACTTT. It yields the protein CASSIASGTNSPLHF.

The chain combines TRBV4-2 with TRBJ2-1; no firm D call. The V and J ends lost 3 bases and 4 bases respectively, with 7 bases between them. This CDR3 has 13 residues. Germline values: CDR1 LGHNA, CDR2 YNFKEQ. The chain's CDR3 is CASSHPEYNEQFF. The CDR3 nucleotides read TGTGCCAGCAGCCATCCTGAGTACAATGAGCAGTTCTTC.

V and J are TRBV24-1 and TRBJ2-3; D gene ambiguous. Per germline, CDR1 KGHDR and CDR2 SFDVKD. Trimming cost V 3 bases and J 7 bases, with 10 bases left between them. This CDR3 is 13 amino acids long. As DNA, the CDR3 is TGTGCCACCAGTGATCCCCAGTTATATACGCAGTATTTT. Translation: CATSDPQLYTQYF.

The table lists this clonotype with a few counts. The V call is TRBV27, the J call TRBJ1-1; weak D call: TRBD1 (5 bases). Germline V CDR1 and CDR2: MNHEY, SMNVEV (reference sequence). Trimming cost V 5 bases and J 2 bases, with 15 bases left between them. This CDR3 comprises 15 residues. The CDR3 is CASSTMGGRNTEAFF. In nucleotides, the CDR3 is TGTGCCAGCAGTACCATGGGGGGACGAAACACTGAAGCTTTCTTT.

V is TRBV7-2 and J is TRBJ2-1; D gene ambiguous. This CDR3 comprises 15 residues. The germline V gene encodes CDR1 SGHTA and CDR2 FQGNSA. V lost 3 bases, J lost 5 bases, and 14 bases lay in between. CDR3 sequence (DNA): TGTGCCAGCAGCTTGTCATCCAGCCTTAACAATGAGCAGTTCTTC. It yields the protein CASSLSSSLNNEQFF.

The V and J genes are TRBV7-9 and TRBJ2-1, with D hard to call. The V gene lost 0 bases and the J gene lost 6 bases, with 6 bases spanning the gap. Germline V gene sequence: CDR1 SEHNR, CDR2 FQNEAQ (reference sequence). The CDR3 is made up of 13 amino acids. In DNA, the CDR3 is TGTGCCAGCAGCTTAGCGGAAGGCAATGAGCAGTTCTTC. Translation gives CASSLAEGNEQFF.

This clonotype was recorded many times. The CDR3 loop is CSGGPGGNNEQFF. The DNA of the CDR3 is TGCAGTGGCGGGCCAGGCGGGAACAATGAGCAGTTCTTC. The chain couples TRBV29-1 to TRBJ2-1; possible D gene TRBD2, 6 bases. This CDR3 has 13 residues. Germline V gene lookup returns CDR1 SQVTM and CDR2 ANQGSEA.

The sample holds many counts of this clonotype. V usage is TRBV11-2 and J usage is TRBJ2-3, with D unclear. The CDR3 is made up of 15 amino acids. V was shortened by 5 bases and J by 1 base, with 13 bases between the two germline ends. Germline V lookup: CDR1 SGHAT, CDR2 FQNNGV. For the CDR3, the DNA is TGTGCCAGCAGCCAAAATTGGCAGGGCACAGATACGCAGTATTTT. This gives the protein CASSQNWQGTDTQYF.

This clonotype was detected many times. CDR3 in amino acids: CASRADMNQPQHF. As DNA, the CDR3 is TGTGCCAGCAGGGCAGACATGAATCAGCCCCAGCATTTT. The chain carries TRBV6-1 and TRBJ1-5; D gene ambiguous. Trimming took 6 bases from V and 4 from J, leaving 10 bases between them. The CDR3 consists of 13 residues. Germline V gene data show CDR1 as MNHNS and CDR2 as SASEGT.

This clonotype was seen repeatedly, ten times or more. The chain employs TRBV2 and TRBJ2-2; D ambiguous. V was cut by 0 bases and J by 4 bases, with 9 bases left in between. This CDR3 has 15 residues. Germline values: CDR1 SNHLY, CDR2 FYNNEI. As DNA, the CDR3 is TGTGCCAGCAGTGAAGCAGCCGGGTCCACCGGGGAGCTGTTTTTT. Translated, it gives CASSEAAGSTGELFF.

This clonotype was seen only a few times. J is TRBJ2-3 and V is TRBV20-1; TRBD2 aligns across 11 bases. Looked up from germline, CDR1 is DFQATT and CDR2 is SNEGSKA (reference sequence). The CDR3 extends over 15 amino acids. The trim removed 3 bases at V and 3 bases at J, leaving 5 bases unmatched. The CDR3 loop is CSASARLAGTDTQYF. As DNA, the CDR3 is TGCAGTGCTAGTGCCAGACTAGCGGGAACAGATACGCAGTATTTT.

The chain links TRBV6-1 to TRBJ2-1, with TRBD1 matching over 8 bases. Per germline, CDR1 MNHNS and CDR2 SASEGT. With V trimmed by 4 bases and J by 0 bases, 2 bases remained unmatched. The CDR3 totals 15 residues. As DNA, the CDR3 is TGTGCCAGCAGTGGGGACAGGAGCTCCTACAATGAGCAGTTCTTC. This translates into CASSGDRSSYNEQFF.

This clonotype has more than one count but fewer than ten. The rearrangement links TRBV27 to TRBJ1-5; 7 bases map to TRBD1. The CDR3 length is 14 residues. In germline, CDR1 is MNHEY, CDR2 SMNVEV (reference sequence). With V trimmed by 2 bases and J by 6 bases, 4 bases remained unmatched. DNA of the CDR3: TGTGCCAGCAGTTTAGACAGGGCTCTTCAGCCCCAGCATTTT. Amino acids: CASSLDRALQPQHF.